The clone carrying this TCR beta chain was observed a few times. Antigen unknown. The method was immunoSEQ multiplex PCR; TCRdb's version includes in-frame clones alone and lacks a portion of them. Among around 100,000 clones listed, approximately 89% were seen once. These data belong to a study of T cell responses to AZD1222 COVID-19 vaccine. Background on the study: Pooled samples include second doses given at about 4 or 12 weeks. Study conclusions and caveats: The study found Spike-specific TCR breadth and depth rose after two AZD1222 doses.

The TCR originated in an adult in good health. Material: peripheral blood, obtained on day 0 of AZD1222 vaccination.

In nucleotides, the CDR3 is TGCAGTGCTAGTCGCCCGATGGCGCTAGCCCCTCTCACAGATACGCAGTATTTT. The encoded protein is CSASRPMALAPLTDTQYF. This chain links TRBV20-1 with TRBJ2-3, with TRBD2 as a possible D gene (5 bases). CDR3 length: 18 amino acids. Trimming removed 3 bases at V and 2 bases at J, with 24 bases between. In germline, CDR1 is DFQATT, CDR2 SNEGSKA (reference sequence).